This T cell receptor beta chain is drawn from a study of T cells in narcolepsy (dated by TCRdb to between 2018 and 2020). Some background on the complete study: The study enrolled patients with narcolepsy type 1 or type 2 (NT1, NT2) together with healthy control donors. To look for autoreactive T cells in narcolepsy patients that target self-antigens of hypocretin neurons (hypocretin, TRIB2), the study used TCR Vbeta sequencing to follow clonotypes in blood and CSF.

General study outcomes and caveats: Plots comparing CSF and blood CD4+ T cell clonotypes from the same patient highlighted HCRT-specific and TRIB2-specific autoreactive clonotypes. Autoreactive clonotypes were reported to be detected serially in the blood of the same patients and of different patients, but not in the blood of healthy controls.

This clone showed up just once. No antigen is known for it. Per-nucleotide qualities are absent, and no much larger clonotype sits a single base away. V loses 4 bases at its end and J loses 3 bases; junction bases beyond the gene matches: 9. Inclusive of the bounding cysteine and phenylalanine, the CDR3 is 15 residues long. Just the 45-base CDR3 DNA is kept, in frame starting at base 1. The CDR1 and CDR2 encoded by the germline V gene are SGHRS and YFSETQ. Memory CD8+ T cells were sorted ex vivo from patient blood for TCR Vbeta sequencing and comparison with CSF CD8+ T cells. Preparation of the library involved the immunoSEQ multiplex PCR assay. Here the immuneACCESS table is served through TCRdb, limited to in-frame sequences with V and J called. Missing clones are a known gap in these copies; in checked studies unresolved V genes cover under half, and the rest lacks a known reason. The sample contains about 18,000 clones, 55% to 80% of them found a single time. The biggest ten clones account for about 14% of the sample.

This TCR came from a human donor with narcolepsy. The chain uses TRBV5-1 and TRBJ2-7, with TRBD1 matching 8 junction bases. The specimen was CD45RA- memory CD8+ T cells from PBMCs. The label giving this sample's cell subset or site can be read as: memory T cells sorted ex vivo from peripheral blood. The nucleotide sequence reads TGCGCCAGCAGCCCTTACCGGGACAGGCTCTACGAGCAGTACTTC. It specifies CASSPYRDRLYEQYF. With all but the CDR3 taken from the reference TRBV5-1 and TRBJ2-7 genes, the full variable domain is: KAGVTQTPRYLIKTRGQQVTLSCSPISGHRSVSWYQQTPGQGLQFLFEYFSETQRNKGNFPGRFSGRQFSNSRSEMNVSTLELGDSALYLCASSPYRDRLYEQYFGPGTRLTVT.